This T cell receptor (beta chain) was observed in a study of blood T cell repertoires in COVID-19 (dated by TCRdb to about 2020). Context from the whole study: Samples covering the acute and convalescent phases of COVID-19 were provided by collaborators in the United States, Italy and Spain. The prospective study material was composed of cDNA or gDNA derived from T cells, B-cell-depleted T cells, or PBMCs. Subjects who had been exposed to COVID-19, were actively infected with it, or had recovered from it provided the deeply sampled blood TCRbeta repertoires that made up the dataset. The repertoires were made available in a free public database intended to serve as a resource for research on the immune response to SARS-CoV-2. The samples were drawn from two sources: the first 160 participants of the ongoing ImmuneRACE study, and 1,254 subjects contributed by 6 global collaborators. Sample metadata almost always included a de-identified subject ID, COVID-19 status, age in years and sex. Where available, HLA class I and class II types were taken from metadata supplied by the sample provider and were not determined by assay-based typing. The full study reports these points: The quantity of clinical and demographic metadata differed by source and by participant and was supplied without curation.

As for this clone: Its specific antigen is unknown. One base away there is no much larger clone; base qualities are not given.

CDR1 is given as KGHDR and CDR2 as SFDVKD, both from the germline V gene. The junction carries 13 bases between V and J, which are trimmed by 3 bases and 5 bases respectively. CDR3 length: 15 amino acids, cysteine to phenylalanine. Just the 45-base CDR3 DNA is kept, in frame starting at base 1. TCRbeta CDR3 regions were amplified from genomic DNA using the immunoSEQ Assay, a bias-controlled multiplex PCR. Per the original workflow: Nucleated cell counts per sample were estimated from amplification of reference gene primers within the assay. Sequence reads were collapsed and filtered to measure the absolute abundance of every unique TCRbeta CDR3 rearrangement. Productive Simpson clonality was computed per sample as the square root of Simpson's diversity index over productive rearrangements. TCRdb re-hosts the immuneACCESS table, in-frame sequences only. Its copies lack some clones; in the studies checked, an unresolved V gene accounts for under half of them, and the cause for the rest is not known. Clone size and the V and J calls come from that table; the DNA yielded D and trimming. A total of about 220,000 clones appear in this sample, over 80% of them only once. The ten largest make up about 6.6% of the sample.

Participants in the prospective study were aged 18 to 89 years, lived in under 30 United States geographic areas, and enrolled through a virtual design. In the prospective study, participants were assigned to cohorts based on the clinical history participants reported in a screening survey and a study questionnaire. Recovered participants in ImmuneRACE Cohort 3 were defined by two consecutive negative NP/OP PCR tests, clearance by a healthcare professional, or resolution of symptoms. Each participant in the prospective study had whole blood, serum and a nasopharyngeal or oropharyngeal swab collected by mobile phlebotomists. Over an approximately two-month period, participants in the prospective study had the option of providing additional blood draws and questionnaires. Prospective study blood samples were shipped either frozen or at room temperature before DNA extraction.

This clonotype was obtained from a woman aged 40 to 50 who had recovered from COVID-19. Sequencing was done on a sample of PBMCs or T cells enriched from blood (not recorded which). The chain is assembled from TRBV24-1 and TRBJ2-1; the D gene is unclear. The CDR3 reads as follows: CATSDTMGGDNEQFF. The nucleotide sequence is given as TGTGCCACCAGTGATACCATGGGTGGAGACAATGAGCAGTTCTTC.